A selection of T cell receptor beta chains follows, all from one sample in a study of blood T cell repertoires in COVID-19. TCRdb keeps only in-frame clones here, not all; method: immunoSEQ multiplex PCR. The sample contains some 200,000 clones, roughly 84% of which appear only once. Sequencing was carried out using peripheral blood. The receptors shown here come from a man in his fifties with COVID-19, enrolled during active disease. The CDR3 runs from the conserved cysteine through the conserved F or W. A D gene is named only where the DNA matches it firmly. Some rows have no size entry. The others give once, few or many, or a class for an expanded clone.

clone size	V gene	D gene	J gene	CDR3 protein	CDR3 DNA
NA	TRBV19	TRBD1	TRBJ1-1	CASSYRGKTEAFF	TGTGCCAGTAGTTACAGGGGAAAGACTGAAGCTTTCTTT
NA	TRBV4-3	TRBD1	TRBJ2-7	CASSQEWTGGTYEQYF	TGCGCCAGCAGCCAAGAGTGGACAGGGGGAACCTACGAGCAGTACTTC
NA	TRBV29-1	NA	TRBJ2-5	CSVGGGGDWETQYF	TGCAGCGTTGGTGGGGGCGGCGATTGGGAGACCCAGTACTTC
NA	TRBV4-2	NA	TRBJ2-2	CASSLERAGLPGELFF	TGTGCCAGCAGCCTCGAACGTGCGGGGCTGCCCGGGGAGCTGTTTTTT
NA	TRBV11-2	NA	TRBJ2-7	CASSLGGGAYEQYF	TGTGCCAGCAGCCTAGGGGGAGGGGCCTACGAGCAGTACTTC
NA	TRBV24-1	TRBD2	TRBJ2-1	CATTSGRGGEQFF	TGTGCCACCACCAGCGGGAGAGGGGGTGAGCAGTTCTTC
NA	TRBV19	TRBD1	TRBJ2-1	CASRGNRGLLDEQFF	TGTGCCAGTAGGGGAAACAGGGGGCTCTTGGATGAGCAGTTCTTC
NA	TRBV7-9	TRBD1	TRBJ1-6	CASRYQGAMSPLHF	TGTGCCAGCAGGTATCAGGGGGCGATGTCACCCCTCCACTTT
NA	TRBV19	TRBD1	TRBJ1-2	CASSLTGWGSNYGYTF	TGTGCCAGTAGTTTGACAGGGTGGGGCTCTAACTATGGCTACACCTTC
NA	TRBV4-3	NA	TRBJ1-4	CASSQGTNNEKLFF	TGCGCCAGCAGCCAAGGGACTAATAATGAAAAACTGTTTTTT
NA	TRBV19	TRBD1	TRBJ1-3	CASSDRGGNTIYF	TGTGCCAGTAGTGACAGGGGTGGAAACACCATATATTTT
NA	TRBV29-1	NA	TRBJ2-7	CSVQGSPYEQYF	TGCAGCGTTCAGGGTTCCCCATACGAGCAGTACTTC
NA	TRBV7-8	NA	TRBJ1-6	CASKAGGNSPLHF	TGTGCCAGTAAAGCGGGTGGGAATTCACCCCTCCACTTT
few	TRBV7-2	TRBD2	TRBJ2-1	CASRGRGGNEQFF	TGTGCCAGCCGAGGGCGGGGGGGCAATGAGCAGTTCTTC
NA	TRBV7-8	NA	TRBJ2-7	CASSPTDYEQYF	TGTGCCAGCAGCCCCACAGATTACGAGCAGTACTTC
NA	TRBV7-2	NA	TRBJ2-1	CASSAGPLSNNEQFF	TGTGCCAGCAGCGCGGGCCCCCTTTCGAACAATGAGCAGTTCTTC
NA	TRBV5-4	NA	TRBJ2-1	CASSLGTWRNNEQFF	TGTGCCAGCAGCTTGGGGACTTGGCGGAACAATGAGCAGTTCTTC
NA	TRBV6-5	TRBD1	TRBJ1-2	CASSYSRTGGIGGYTF	TGTGCCAGCAGTTACTCCCGGACAGGGGGCATTGGTGGCTACACCTTC
NA	TRBV25-1	NA	TRBJ2-7	CASSEASGVYEQYF	TGTGCCAGCAGTGAAGCCTCGGGAGTCTACGAGCAGTACTTC
few	TRBV5-1	NA	TRBJ1-1	CASSLRSGTEAFF	TGCGCCAGCAGCCTCCGCTCGGGCACTGAAGCTTTCTTT
once	TRBV6-5	NA	TRBJ2-5	CASRLLGIPQETQYF	TGTGCCAGCAGGCTCCTCGGGATTCCCCAAGAGACCCAGTACTTC
NA	TRBV5-1	NA	TRBJ2-4	CASSLRPSEAKNIQYF	TGCGCCAGCAGCTTGCGTCCTAGCGAAGCCAAAAACATTCAGTACTTC
NA	TRBV27	NA	TRBJ2-7	CASSSDSTTYEQYF	TGTGCCAGCAGTTCGGACAGTACCACCTACGAGCAGTACTTC
few	TRBV19	TRBD1	TRBJ2-2	CASSIGPGGYTGELFF	TGTGCCAGTAGTATAGGGCCAGGGGGCTACACCGGGGAGCTGTTTTTT
NA	TRBV9	NA	TRBJ2-2	CASSVAGGELFF	TGTGCCAGCAGCGTAGCAGGTGGGGAGCTGTTTTTT
NA	TRBV27	NA	TRBJ1-1	CASSLRRSNTEAFF	TGTGCCAGCAGTTTAAGGAGATCTAACACTGAAGCTTTCTTT
NA	TRBV28	NA	TRBJ1-1	CASSPGGRREAFF	TGTGCCAGCAGCCCCGGGGGGAGGCGGGAAGCTTTCTTT
NA	TRBV5-1	TRBD1	TRBJ1-6	CASSLGTGNSPLHF	TGCGCCAGCAGCCTAGGGACAGGGAATTCACCCCTCCACTTT
NA	TRBV27	NA	TRBJ1-5	CASSFHGSGQPQHF	TGTGCCAGCAGTTTCCACGGGTCGGGTCAGCCCCAGCATTTT
NA	TRBV5-1	NA	TRBJ2-7	CASSAGLLYEQYF	TGCGCCAGCAGCGCGGGACTGCTCTACGAGCAGTACTTC
NA	TRBV24-1	NA	TRBJ2-3	CATTGASTDTQYF	TGTGCCACTACGGGAGCTAGCACAGATACGCAGTATTTT
NA	TRBV5-1	TRBD2	TRBJ2-7	CASSLTGEGYEQYF	TGCGCCAGCAGCTTGACTGGGGAGGGCTACGAGCAGTACTTC
NA	TRBV7-9	TRBD2	TRBJ2-1	CASSLPRGLASNEQFF	TGTGCCAGCAGCTTACCCCGGGGACTAGCATCAAATGAGCAGTTCTTC
once	TRBV19	TRBD1	TRBJ1-5	CASSIEWGQGRNQPQHF	TGTGCCAGTAGTATAGAGTGGGGACAGGGGCGCAATCAGCCCCAGCATTTT
NA	TRBV30	NA	TRBJ2-6	CAWTLTGANVLTF	TGTGCCTGGACCCTAACTGGGGCCAACGTCCTGACTTTC
few	TRBV5-5	NA	TRBJ2-3	CASSFSQMDTQYF	TGTGCCAGCAGCTTCTCCCAGATGGATACGCAGTATTTT
NA	TRBV5-1	NA	TRBJ1-2	CASSLDPAPNYGYTF	TGCGCCAGCAGCTTGGATCCCGCGCCTAACTATGGCTACACCTTC
NA	TRBV11-2	NA	TRBJ1-2	CASSLGGRNYGYTF	TGTGCCAGCAGCTTAGGGGGGCGGAACTATGGCTACACCTTC
NA	TRBV10-2	TRBD2	TRBJ2-1	CATGTSGGTYNEQFF	TGCGCCACCGGGACTAGCGGGGGGACCTACAATGAGCAGTTCTTC
NA	TRBV7-3	NA	TRBJ1-1	CASSARGNTEAFF	TGTGCCAGCAGCGCAAGGGGGAACACTGAAGCTTTCTTT
few	TRBV6-5	TRBD1	TRBJ1-1	CASRREAGGANEAFF	TGTGCCAGCAGGAGGGAGGCAGGGGGCGCAAATGAAGCTTTCTTT
NA	TRBV5-1	NA	TRBJ2-6	CASSSTASGANVLTF	TGCGCCAGCAGCTCCACAGCCTCTGGGGCCAACGTCCTGACTTTC
once	TRBV5-1	TRBD2	TRBJ2-3	CASSLAGASDTQYF	TGCGCCAGCAGCTTAGCGGGGGCATCGGATACGCAGTATTTT
NA	TRBV7-9	NA	TRBJ1-4	CASSRGGTGMEKLFF	TGTGCCAGCAGCAGAGGCGGGACGGGGATGGAAAAACTGTTTTTT
NA	TRBV2	NA	TRBJ1-1	CASTRGRGNTEAFF	TGTGCCAGCACTAGAGGACGGGGGAACACTGAAGCTTTCTTT
NA	TRBV7-3	TRBD1	TRBJ1-1	CASSPGQGVVDTEAFF	TGTGCCAGCAGCCCGGGACAGGGGGTGGTGGACACTGAAGCTTTCTTT
once	TRBV27	TRBD2	TRBJ2-3	CASSPLAGGTSDTQYF	TGTGCCAGCAGTCCGCTAGCGGGAGGAACATCGGATACGCAGTATTTT
NA	TRBV4-1	TRBD2	TRBJ2-1	CASSQVGTSGPLEQFF	TGCGCCAGCAGCCAAGTGGGGACTAGCGGGCCTCTTGAGCAGTTCTTC
NA	TRBV6-1	TRBD1	TRBJ1-4	CASSEGTAIDEKLFF	TGTGCCAGCAGTGAGGGGACAGCGATAGATGAAAAACTGTTTTTT
NA	TRBV5-1	NA	TRBJ1-5	CASSLNEDQPQHF	TGCGCCAGCAGCTTGAACGAGGATCAGCCCCAGCATTTT
once	TRBV5-4	TRBD2	TRBJ2-3	CASSLASGGLTDTQYF	TGTGCCAGCAGCTTGGCTAGCGGGGGACTCACAGATACGCAGTATTTT
NA	TRBV27	TRBD1	TRBJ1-5	CASSRTGTYQPQHF	TGTGCCAGCAGCCGGACAGGGACCTATCAGCCCCAGCATTTT
NA	TRBV15	TRBD1	TRBJ1-2	CATSRGQGDNYGYTF	TGTGCCACCAGCAGAGGCCAGGGGGATAACTATGGCTACACCTTC
few	TRBV5-1	TRBD1	TRBJ1-2	CASSPDGTDYGGYTF	TGCGCCAGCAGCCCAGATGGGACAGACTATGGCGGCTACACCTTC
few	TRBV19	NA	TRBJ1-4	CASSTINGDEKLFF	TGTGCCAGTAGTACAATAAACGGGGATGAAAAACTGTTTTTT
NA	TRBV6-5	NA	TRBJ2-7	CASLLWAGTAYEQYF	TGTGCCAGCCTACTCTGGGCGGGGACCGCCTACGAGCAGTACTTC
NA	TRBV4-1	NA	TRBJ2-1	CASSQDLPVRFNEQFF	TGCGCCAGCAGCCAAGATTTACCGGTCAGGTTCAATGAGCAGTTCTTC
NA	TRBV9	TRBD2	TRBJ2-3	CASSGTGTSGSTDTQYF	TGTGCCAGCAGCGGCACCGGGACTAGCGGTAGCACAGATACGCAGTATTTT
NA	TRBV9	TRBD2	TRBJ2-1	CASSAGTSWNEQFF	TGTGCCAGCAGCGCCGGGACTAGCTGGAATGAGCAGTTCTTC
NA	TRBV27	TRBD1	TRBJ1-1	CASSFYGQGAGTEAFF	TGTGCCAGCAGTTTCTATGGACAGGGGGCAGGCACTGAAGCTTTCTTT